The source of this T cell receptor (beta chain) is a study of T cells expressing NK-cell markers. In the study overall: The study drew TCR beta repertoires from sorted CD3+CD56+NKG2C+, CD3+CD56+NKG2C- and CD3+CD56-NKG2C+ T cells. Seropositivity for HCMV was found in seven of the eight sequenced donors, with one seronegative. Study observations and caveats: Dominant NKG2C+ clonotypes in a handful of donors made up about 1.0-7.0% of CD8+ T cells.

Germline values: CDR1 SGDLS, CDR2 YYNGEE. CDR3 length: 13 residues. Turning to this clonotype: As yet, its antigen is unknown.

Making the TCR beta cDNA relied on 5'RACE template switching with UMIs. TCRdb re-called the 5' RACE reads; one entry per CDR3 protein, DNA not given. The sample has about 460,000 distinct CDR3 sequences. This chain uses TRBV9 with TRBJ2-7; there is no DNA to check the TCRdb D call of TRBD1. This TCR came from a woman in her 50s in good health. The sequenced sample consisted of blood T cells: a sorted CD56 or NKG2C T cell subset, CD4+ or CD8+ T cells, or bulk PBMC T cells (not recorded which). CDR3 loop: CASSAFLWGEQYF.